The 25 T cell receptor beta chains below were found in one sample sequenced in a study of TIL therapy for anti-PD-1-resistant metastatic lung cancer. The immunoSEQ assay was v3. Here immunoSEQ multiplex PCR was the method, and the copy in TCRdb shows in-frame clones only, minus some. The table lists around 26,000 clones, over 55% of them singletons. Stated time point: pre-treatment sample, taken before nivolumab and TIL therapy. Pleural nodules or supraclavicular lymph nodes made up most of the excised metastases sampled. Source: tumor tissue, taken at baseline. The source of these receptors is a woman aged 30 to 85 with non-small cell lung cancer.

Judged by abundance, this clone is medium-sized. Written as DNA, the CDR3 is TGTGCCAGCAGCTTAGCCAGACTGGTTCGAGAGACCCAGTACTTC. Protein sequence: CASSLARLVRETQYF. V and J are TRBV5-6 and TRBJ2-5; D not certain. V shed 2 bases and J shed 4 bases, with 15 bases lying between them. Germline V gene data show CDR1 as SGHDT and CDR2 as YYEEEE. The CDR3 length is 15 residues.

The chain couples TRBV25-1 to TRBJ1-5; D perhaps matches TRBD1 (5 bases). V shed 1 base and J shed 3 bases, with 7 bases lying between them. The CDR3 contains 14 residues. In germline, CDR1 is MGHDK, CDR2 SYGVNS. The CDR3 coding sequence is TGTGCCAGCAGTGAATTGGGGGACAATCAGCCCCAGCATTTT. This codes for CASSELGDNQPQHF.

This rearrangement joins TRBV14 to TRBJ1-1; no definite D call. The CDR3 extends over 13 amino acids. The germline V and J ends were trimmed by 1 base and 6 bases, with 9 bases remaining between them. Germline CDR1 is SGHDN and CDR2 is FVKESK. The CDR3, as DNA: TGTGCCAGCAGCCAAGGAGGGTTCCCTGAAGCTTTCTTT. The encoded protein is CASSQGGFPEAFF.

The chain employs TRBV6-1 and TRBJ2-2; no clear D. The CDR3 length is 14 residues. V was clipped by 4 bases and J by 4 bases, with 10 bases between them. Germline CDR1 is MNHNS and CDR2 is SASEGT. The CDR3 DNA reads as TGTGCCAGCAGTGGGCTTGCTTTCACCGGGGAGCTGTTTTTT. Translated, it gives CASSGLAFTGELFF.

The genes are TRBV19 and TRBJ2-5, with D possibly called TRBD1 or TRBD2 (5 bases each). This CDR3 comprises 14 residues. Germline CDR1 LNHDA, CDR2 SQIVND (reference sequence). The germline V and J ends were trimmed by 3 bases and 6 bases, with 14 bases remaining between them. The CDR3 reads CASSMRGPRKTQYF. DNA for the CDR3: TGTGCCAGTAGTATGAGGGGTCCTCGAAAGACCCAGTACTTC.

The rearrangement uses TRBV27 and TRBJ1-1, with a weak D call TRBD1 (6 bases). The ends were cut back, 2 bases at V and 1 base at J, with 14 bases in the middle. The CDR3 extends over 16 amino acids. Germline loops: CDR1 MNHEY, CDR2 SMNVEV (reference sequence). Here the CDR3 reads CASSLREGGRNTEAFF. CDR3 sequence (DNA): TGTGCCAGCAGTTTAAGGGAGGGGGGACGGAACACTGAAGCTTTCTTT.

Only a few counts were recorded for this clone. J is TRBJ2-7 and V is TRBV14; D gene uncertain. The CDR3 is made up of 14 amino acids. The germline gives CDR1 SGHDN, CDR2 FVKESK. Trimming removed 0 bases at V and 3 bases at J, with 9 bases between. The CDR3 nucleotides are TGTGCCAGCAGCCAAGATGGGCTTCTCTACGAGCAGTACTTC. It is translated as CASSQDGLLYEQYF.

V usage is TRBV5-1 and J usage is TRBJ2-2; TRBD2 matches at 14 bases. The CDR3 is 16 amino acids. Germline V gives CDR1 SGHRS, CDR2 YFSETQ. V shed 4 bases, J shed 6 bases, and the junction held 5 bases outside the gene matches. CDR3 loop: CASSLTTSGRAGELFF. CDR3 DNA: TGCGCCAGCAGCCTAACGACTAGCGGGAGGGCCGGGGAGCTGTTTTTT. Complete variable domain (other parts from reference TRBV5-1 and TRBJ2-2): KAGVTQTPRYLIKTRGQQVTLSCSPISGHRSVSWYQQTPGQGLQFLFEYFSETQRNKGNFPGRFSGRQFSNSRSEMNVSTLELGDSALYLCASSLTTSGRAGELFFGEGSRLTVL.

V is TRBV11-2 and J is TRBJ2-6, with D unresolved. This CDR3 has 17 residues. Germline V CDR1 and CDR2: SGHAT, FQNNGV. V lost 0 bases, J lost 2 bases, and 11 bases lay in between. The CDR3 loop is CASSLDPMGTGANVLTF. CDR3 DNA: TGTGCCAGCAGCTTAGATCCGATGGGGACTGGGGCCAACGTCCTGACTTTC.

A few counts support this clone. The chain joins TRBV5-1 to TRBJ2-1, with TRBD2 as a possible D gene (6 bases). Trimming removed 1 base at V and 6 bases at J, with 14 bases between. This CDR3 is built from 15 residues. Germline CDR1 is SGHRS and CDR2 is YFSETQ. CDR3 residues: CASSLTGERFNEQFF. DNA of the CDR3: TGCGCCAGCAGCTTGACGGGGGAGAGATTCAATGAGCAGTTCTTC.

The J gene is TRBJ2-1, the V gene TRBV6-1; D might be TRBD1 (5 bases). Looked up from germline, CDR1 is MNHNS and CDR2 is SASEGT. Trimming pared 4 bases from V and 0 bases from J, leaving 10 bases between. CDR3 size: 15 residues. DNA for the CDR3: TGTGCCAGCAGTGGACAAGGGGTCTCCTACAATGAGCAGTTCTTC. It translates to CASSGQGVSYNEQFF.

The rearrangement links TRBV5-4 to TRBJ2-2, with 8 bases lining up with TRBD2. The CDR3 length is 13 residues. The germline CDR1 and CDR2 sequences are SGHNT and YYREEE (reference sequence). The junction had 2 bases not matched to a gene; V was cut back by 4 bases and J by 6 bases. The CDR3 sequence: CASSAGGAGELFF. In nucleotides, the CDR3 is TGTGCCAGCAGCGCGGGGGGTGCCGGGGAGCTGTTTTTT.

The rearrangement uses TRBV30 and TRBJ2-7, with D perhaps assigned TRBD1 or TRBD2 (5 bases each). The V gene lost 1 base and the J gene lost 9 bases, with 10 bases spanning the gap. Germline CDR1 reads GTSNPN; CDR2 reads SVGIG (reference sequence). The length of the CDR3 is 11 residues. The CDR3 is CAWSARDRQYF. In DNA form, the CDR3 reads TGTGCCTGGAGTGCCCGGGACCGGCAGTACTTC.

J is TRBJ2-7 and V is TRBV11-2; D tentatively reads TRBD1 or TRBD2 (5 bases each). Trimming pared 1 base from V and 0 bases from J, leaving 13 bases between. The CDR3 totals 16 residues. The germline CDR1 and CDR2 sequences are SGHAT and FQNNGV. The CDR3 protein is CASSLVPRDHSYEQYF. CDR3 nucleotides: TGTGCCAGCAGCTTAGTCCCCCGGGACCACTCCTACGAGCAGTACTTC.

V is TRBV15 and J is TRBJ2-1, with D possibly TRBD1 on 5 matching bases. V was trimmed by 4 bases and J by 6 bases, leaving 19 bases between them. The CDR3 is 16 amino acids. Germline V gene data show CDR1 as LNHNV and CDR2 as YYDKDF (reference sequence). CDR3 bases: TGTGCCACCAGCACAGGAACAGCCAGGGCCGGCAATGAGCAGTTCTTC. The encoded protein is CATSTGTARAGNEQFF. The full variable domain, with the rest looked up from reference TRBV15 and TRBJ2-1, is DAMVIQNPRYQVTQFGKPVTLSCSQTLNHNVMYWYQQKSSQAPKLLFHYYDKDFNNEADTPDNFQSRRPNTSFCFLDIRSPGLGDTAMYLCATSTGTARAGNEQFFGPGTRLTVL.

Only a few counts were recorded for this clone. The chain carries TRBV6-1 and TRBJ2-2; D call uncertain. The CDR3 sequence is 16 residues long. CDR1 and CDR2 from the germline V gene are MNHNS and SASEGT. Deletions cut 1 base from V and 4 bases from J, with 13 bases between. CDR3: CASSEGSRELTGELFF. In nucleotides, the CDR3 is TGTGCCAGCAGTGAAGGGTCGAGAGAGCTCACCGGGGAGCTGTTTTTT.

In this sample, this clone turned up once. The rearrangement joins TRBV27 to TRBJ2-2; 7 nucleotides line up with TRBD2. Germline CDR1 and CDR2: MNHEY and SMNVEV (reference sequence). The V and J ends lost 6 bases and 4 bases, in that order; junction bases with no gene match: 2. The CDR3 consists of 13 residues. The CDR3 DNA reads TGTGCCAGCAGCGGGAGGATCACCGGGGAGCTGTTTTTT. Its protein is CASSGRITGELFF.

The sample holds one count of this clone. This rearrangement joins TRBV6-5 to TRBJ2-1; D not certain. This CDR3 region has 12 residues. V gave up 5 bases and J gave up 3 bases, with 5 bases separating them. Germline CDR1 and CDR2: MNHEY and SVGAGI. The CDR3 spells CASSPNYNEQFF. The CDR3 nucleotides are TGTGCCAGCAGTCCCAACTACAATGAGCAGTTCTTC.

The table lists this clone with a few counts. The CDR3 DNA reads as TGCGCCAGCAGTTCACCTAGCGGGAGGGCCTCCAATGAGCAGTTCTTC. This codes for CASSSPSGRASNEQFF. The V call is TRBV5-1, the J call TRBJ2-1; 12 nucleotides match TRBD2. The CDR3 totals 16 residues. V was clipped by 5 bases and J by 6 bases; unmatched bases: 9. From germline, CDR1 is SGHRS and CDR2 YFSETQ.

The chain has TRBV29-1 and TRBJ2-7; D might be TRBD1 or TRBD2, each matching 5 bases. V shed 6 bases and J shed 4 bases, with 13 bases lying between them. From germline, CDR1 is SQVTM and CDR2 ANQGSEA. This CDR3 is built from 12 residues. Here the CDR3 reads CSVGTAGYEQYF. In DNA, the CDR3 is TGCAGCGTCGGGACGGCAGGATACGAGCAGTACTTC.

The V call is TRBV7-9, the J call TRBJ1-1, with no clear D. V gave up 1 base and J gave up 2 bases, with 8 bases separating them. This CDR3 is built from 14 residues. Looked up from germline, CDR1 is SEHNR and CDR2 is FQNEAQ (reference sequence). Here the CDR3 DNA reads TGTGCCAGCAGCTTAGAAGGTTACAACACTGAAGCTTTCTTT. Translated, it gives CASSLEGYNTEAFF.

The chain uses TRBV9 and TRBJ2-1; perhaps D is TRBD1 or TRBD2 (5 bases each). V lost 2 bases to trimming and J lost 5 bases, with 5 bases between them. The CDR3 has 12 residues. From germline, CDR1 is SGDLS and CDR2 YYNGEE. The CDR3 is CASSVGDNEQFF. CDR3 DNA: TGTGCCAGCAGCGTGGGGGACAATGAGCAGTTCTTC.

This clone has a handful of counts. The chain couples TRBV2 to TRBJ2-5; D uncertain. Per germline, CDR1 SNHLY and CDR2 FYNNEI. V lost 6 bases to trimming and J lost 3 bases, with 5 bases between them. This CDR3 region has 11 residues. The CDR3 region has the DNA TGTGCCAGCAGACCCGAAGAGACCCAGTACTTC. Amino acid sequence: CASRPEETQYF.

The CDR3 bases are TGTGCCAGCAGTGTGGGGCGAGGCACTGAAGCTTTCTTT. Encoded protein: CASSVGRGTEAFF. The chain carries TRBV7-8 and TRBJ1-1; D possibly corresponds to TRBD1 (5 bases). Germline loops: CDR1 SGHVS, CDR2 FQNEAQ. With 6 bases removed from V and 4 bases from J, the gap between germline ends came to 12 bases. This CDR3 is 13 amino acids long.

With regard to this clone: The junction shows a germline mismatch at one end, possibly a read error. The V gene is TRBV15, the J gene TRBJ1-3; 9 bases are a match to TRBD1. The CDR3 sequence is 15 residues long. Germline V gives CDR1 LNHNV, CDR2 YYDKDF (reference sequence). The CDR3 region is CATSRDPGQGSTIYF. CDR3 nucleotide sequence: TGTGCCACCAGCAGAGACCCGGGACAGGGAAGCACCATATATTTT.